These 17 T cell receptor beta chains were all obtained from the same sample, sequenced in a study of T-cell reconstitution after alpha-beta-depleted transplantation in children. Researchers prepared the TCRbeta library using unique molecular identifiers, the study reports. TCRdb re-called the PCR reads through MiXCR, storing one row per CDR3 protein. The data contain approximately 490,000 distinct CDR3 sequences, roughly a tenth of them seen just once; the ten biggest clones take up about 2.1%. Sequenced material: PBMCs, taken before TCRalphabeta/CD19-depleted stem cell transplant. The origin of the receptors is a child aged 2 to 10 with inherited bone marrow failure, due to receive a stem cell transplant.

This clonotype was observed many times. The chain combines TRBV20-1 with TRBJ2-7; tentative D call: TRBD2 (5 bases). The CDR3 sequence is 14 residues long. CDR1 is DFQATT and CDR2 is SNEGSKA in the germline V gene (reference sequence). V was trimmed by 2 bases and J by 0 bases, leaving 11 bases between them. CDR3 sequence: CSARPGMNSYEQYF. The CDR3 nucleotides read TGCAGTGCTAGACCGGGGATGAACTCCTACGAGCAGTACTTC.

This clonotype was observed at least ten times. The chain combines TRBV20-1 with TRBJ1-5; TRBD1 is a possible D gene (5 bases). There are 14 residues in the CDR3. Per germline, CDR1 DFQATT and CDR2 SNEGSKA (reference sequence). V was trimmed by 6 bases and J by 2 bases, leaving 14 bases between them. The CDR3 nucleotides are TGCAGTGCGACCGGGACGCTGCGCAATCAGCCCCAGCATTTT. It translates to CSATGTLRNQPQHF.

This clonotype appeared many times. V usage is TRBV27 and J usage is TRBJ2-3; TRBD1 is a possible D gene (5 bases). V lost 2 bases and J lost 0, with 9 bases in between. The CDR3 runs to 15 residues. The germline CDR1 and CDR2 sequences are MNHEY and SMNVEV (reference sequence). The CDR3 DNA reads TGTGCCAGCAGTTTAGCAGGGTGGAGCACAGATACGCAGTATTTT. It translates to CASSLAGWSTDTQYF.

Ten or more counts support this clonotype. The CDR3 nucleotides read TGCGCCAGCAGCTTGGAAAGACAGAGATCCACTGAAGCTTTCTTT. Its translation is CASSLERQRSTEAFF. The rearrangement joins TRBV5-1 to TRBJ1-1; D is perhaps TRBD1 (5 bases). The germline V gene encodes CDR1 SGHRS and CDR2 YFSETQ. The CDR3 length is 15 residues. Trimming pared 0 bases from V and 4 bases from J, leaving 13 bases between.

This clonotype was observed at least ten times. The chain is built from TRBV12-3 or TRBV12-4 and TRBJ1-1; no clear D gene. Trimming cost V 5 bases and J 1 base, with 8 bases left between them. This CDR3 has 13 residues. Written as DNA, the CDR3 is TGTGCCAGCAGTCTGATTGGGAACACTGAAGCTTTCTTT. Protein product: CASSLIGNTEAFF.

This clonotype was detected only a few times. CDR3 sequence (DNA): TGCAGCGTTAAGACTAACTACAATGAGCAGTTCTTC. It codes for CSVKTNYNEQFF. The V gene is TRBV29-1, the J gene TRBJ2-1, with TRBD2 as a possible D gene (5 bases). The V gene's germline CDR1 is SQVTM and CDR2 ANQGSEA. The CDR3 extends over 12 amino acids. V dropped 5 bases and J dropped 3 bases, with 8 bases sitting between them.

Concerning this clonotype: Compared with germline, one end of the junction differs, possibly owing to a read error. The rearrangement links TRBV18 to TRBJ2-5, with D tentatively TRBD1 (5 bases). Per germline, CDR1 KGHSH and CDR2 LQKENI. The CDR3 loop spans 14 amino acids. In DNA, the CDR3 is TGTGCCAGCTCACCACCTGACACACAGGAGACCCAGCACTTC. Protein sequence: CASSPPDTQETQHF.

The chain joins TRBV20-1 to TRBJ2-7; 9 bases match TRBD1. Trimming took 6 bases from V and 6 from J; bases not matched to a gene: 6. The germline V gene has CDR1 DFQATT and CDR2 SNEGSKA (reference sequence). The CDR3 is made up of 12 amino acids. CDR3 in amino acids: CSATTGGSEQYF. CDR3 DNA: TGCAGTGCCACTACAGGGGGCTCCGAGCAGTACTTC.

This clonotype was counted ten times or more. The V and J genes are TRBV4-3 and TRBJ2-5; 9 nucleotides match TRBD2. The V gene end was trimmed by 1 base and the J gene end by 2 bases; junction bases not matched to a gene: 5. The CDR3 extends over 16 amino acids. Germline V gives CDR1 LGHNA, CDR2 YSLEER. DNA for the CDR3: TGCGCCAGCAGCCAAGGATACCTAGCGGGACAAGAGACCCAGTACTTC. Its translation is CASSQGYLAGQETQYF.

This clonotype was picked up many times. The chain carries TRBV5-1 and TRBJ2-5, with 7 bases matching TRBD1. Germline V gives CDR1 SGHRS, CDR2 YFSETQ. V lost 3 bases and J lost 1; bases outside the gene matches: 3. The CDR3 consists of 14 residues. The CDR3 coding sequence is TGCGCCAGCAGCTGGGGGACAGTCCAAGAGACCCAGTACTTC. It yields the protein CASSWGTVQETQYF. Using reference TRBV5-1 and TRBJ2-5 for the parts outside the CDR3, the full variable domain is KAGVTQTPRYLIKTRGQQVTLSCSPISGHRSVSWYQQTPGQGLQFLFEYFSETQRNKGNFPGRFSGRQFSNSRSEMNVSTLELGDSALYLCASSWGTVQETQYFGPGTRLLVL.

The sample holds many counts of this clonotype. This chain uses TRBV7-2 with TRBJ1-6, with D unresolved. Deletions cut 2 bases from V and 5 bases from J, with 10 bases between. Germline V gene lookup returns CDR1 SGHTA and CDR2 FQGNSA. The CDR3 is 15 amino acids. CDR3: CASSLKQANNSPLHF. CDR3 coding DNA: TGTGCCAGCAGCTTAAAGCAGGCCAATAATTCACCCCTCCACTTT.

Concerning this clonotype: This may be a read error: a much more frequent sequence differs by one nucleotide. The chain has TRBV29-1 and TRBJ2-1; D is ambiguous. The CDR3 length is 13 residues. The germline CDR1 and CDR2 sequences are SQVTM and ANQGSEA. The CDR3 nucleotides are TGCAGCGTACCTACGGGCTCCTACAATGAGGAGTTCTTC. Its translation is CSVPTGSYNEEFF.

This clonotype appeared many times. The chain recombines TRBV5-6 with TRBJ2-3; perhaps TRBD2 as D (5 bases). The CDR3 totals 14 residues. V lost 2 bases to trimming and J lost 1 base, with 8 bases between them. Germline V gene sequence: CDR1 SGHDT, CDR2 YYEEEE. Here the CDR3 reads CASSFPRGTDTQYF. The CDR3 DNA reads TGTGCCAGCAGCTTTCCGCGGGGCACAGATACGCAGTATTTT.

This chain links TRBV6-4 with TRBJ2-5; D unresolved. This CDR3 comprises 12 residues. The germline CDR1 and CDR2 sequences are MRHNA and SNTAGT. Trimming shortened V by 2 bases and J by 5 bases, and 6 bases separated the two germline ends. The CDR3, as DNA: TGTGCCAGCAGTGACCCCCGGGAGACCCAGTACTTC. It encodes CASSDPRETQYF.

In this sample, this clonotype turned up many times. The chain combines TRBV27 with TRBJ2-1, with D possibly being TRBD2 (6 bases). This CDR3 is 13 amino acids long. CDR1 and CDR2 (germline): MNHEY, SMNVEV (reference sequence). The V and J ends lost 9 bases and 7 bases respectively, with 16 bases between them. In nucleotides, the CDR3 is TGTGCCAGTTCGGACCTCGGGAGAAATGAGCAGTTCTTC. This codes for CASSDLGRNEQFF.

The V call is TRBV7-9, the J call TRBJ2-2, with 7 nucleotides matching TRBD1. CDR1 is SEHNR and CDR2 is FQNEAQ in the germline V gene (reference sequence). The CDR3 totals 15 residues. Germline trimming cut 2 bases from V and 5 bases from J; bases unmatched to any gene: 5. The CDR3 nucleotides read TGTGCCAGCAGCTTACCGGACAGGACTACCGGGGAGCTGTTTTTT. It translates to CASSLPDRTTGELFF.

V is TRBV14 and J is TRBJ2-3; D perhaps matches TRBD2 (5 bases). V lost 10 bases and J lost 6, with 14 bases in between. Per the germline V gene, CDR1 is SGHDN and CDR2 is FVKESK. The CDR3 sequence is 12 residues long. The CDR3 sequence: CAKRRLADTQYF. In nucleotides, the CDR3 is TGTGCCAAGCGTAGGTTAGCGGATACGCAGTATTTT.